The clone carrying this T cell receptor (beta chain) was seen more than once but under ten times. The data derive from a study of OX40 agonist ivuxolimab in advanced cancers. Study-level background: The patients received agonistic anti-OX40 (CD134) antibody ivuxolimab. Eligibility rules accepted prior anti-PD-1, anti-PD-L1 or anti-CTLA-4 therapy, and 40% had some. Intravenous ivuxolimab was administered to patients every 2 weeks at 0.01 to 10 mg/kg. Three patients showed partial responses: one hepatocellular carcinoma and two cutaneous melanoma cases.

V was cut by 7 bases and J by 7 bases, with 11 bases left in between. The CDR3 loop spans 12 amino acids. Germline V gives CDR1 MDHEN, CDR2 SYDVKM. Some clones are missing from TCRdb's copy, which holds only in-frame ones; the method was immunoSEQ multiplex PCR. Seen here are 50,000 or so clones, roughly 80% observed once, and the top ten hold around 2%. This material consisted of CD4+ or CD8+ T cells sorted from blood, taken in a trial of the OX40 agonist ivuxolimab. The chain has TRBV28 and TRBJ1-5, with D hard to call. The source of this sequence is an adult with an advanced solid tumor such as melanoma, head and neck, liver or kidney cancer. CDR3 loop: CASNEGGQPQHF. CDR3 DNA: TGTGCCAGCAACGAGGGCGGCCAGCCCCAGCATTTT. The full variable domain, with the rest looked up from reference TRBV28 and TRBJ1-5, is DVKVTQSSRYLVKRTGEKVFLECVQDMDHENMFWYRQDPGLGLRLIYFSYDVKMKEKGDIPEGYSVSREKKERFSLILESASTNQTSMYLCASNEGGQPQHFGDGTRLSIL.